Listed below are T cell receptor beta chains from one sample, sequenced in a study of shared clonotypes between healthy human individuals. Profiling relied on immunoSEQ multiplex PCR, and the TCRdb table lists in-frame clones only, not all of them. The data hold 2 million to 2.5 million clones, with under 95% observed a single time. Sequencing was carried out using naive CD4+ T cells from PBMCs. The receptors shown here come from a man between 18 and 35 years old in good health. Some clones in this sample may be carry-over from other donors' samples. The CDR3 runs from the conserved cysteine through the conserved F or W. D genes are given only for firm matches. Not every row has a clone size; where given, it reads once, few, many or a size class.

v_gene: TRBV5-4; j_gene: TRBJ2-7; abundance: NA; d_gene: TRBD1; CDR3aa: CASSLGDRDRVHEQYF; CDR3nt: TGTGCCAGCAGCTTGGGGGACCGGGACAGGGTCCACGAGCAGTACTTC
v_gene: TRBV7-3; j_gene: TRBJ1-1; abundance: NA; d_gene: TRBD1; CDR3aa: CASSLTTRPGGTEAFF; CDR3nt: TGTGCCAGCAGCTTAACGACGCGGCCAGGGGGCACTGAAGCTTTCTTT
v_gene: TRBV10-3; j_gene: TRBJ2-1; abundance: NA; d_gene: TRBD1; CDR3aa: CAISEAGGNEQFF; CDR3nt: TGTGCCATCAGTGAAGCAGGGGGCAATGAGCAGTTCTTC
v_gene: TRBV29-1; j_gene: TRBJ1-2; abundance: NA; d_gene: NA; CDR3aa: CSVVGAQANYGYTF; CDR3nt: TGCAGCGTTGTGGGGGCCCAGGCTAACTATGGCTACACCTTC
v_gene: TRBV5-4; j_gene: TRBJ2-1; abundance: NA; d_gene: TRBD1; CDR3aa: CASSITPQGASEQFF; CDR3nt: TGTGCCAGCAGCATCACCCCACAGGGGGCGTCTGAGCAGTTCTTC
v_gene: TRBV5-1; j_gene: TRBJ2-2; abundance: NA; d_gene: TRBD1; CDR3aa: CASRVGQEDTGELFF; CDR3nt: TGCGCCAGCAGGGTAGGACAGGAGGACACCGGGGAGCTGTTTTTT
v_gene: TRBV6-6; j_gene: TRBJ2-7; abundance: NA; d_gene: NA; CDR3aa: CASNRSPGTYEQYF; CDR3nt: TGTGCCAGCAATAGGTCCCCCGGCACCTACGAGCAGTACTTC
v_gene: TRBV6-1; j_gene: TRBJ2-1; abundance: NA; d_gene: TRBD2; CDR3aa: CASSEAVLAGAVEFF; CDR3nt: TGTGCCAGCAGTGAAGCGGTTCTAGCGGGAGCGGTCGAGTTCTTC
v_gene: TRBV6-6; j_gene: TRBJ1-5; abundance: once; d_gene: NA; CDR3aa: CAAGSGDISNQPQHF; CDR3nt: TGTGCCGCCGGATCTGGGGACATTAGCAATCAGCCCCAGCATTTT
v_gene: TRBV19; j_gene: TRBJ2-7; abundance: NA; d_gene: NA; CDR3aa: CASSMVGPLYEQYF; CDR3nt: TGTGCCAGTAGTATGGTGGGACCGCTTTACGAGCAGTACTTC
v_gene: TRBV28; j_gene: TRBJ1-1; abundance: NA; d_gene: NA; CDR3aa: CALAGTNTEAFF; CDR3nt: TGTGCCCTAGCAGGGACGAACACTGAAGCTTTCTTT
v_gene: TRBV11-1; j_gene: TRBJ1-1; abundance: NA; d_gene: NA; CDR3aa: CASSLAWGTTEAFF; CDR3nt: TGTGCCAGCAGCTTAGCCTGGGGGACGACTGAAGCTTTCTTT
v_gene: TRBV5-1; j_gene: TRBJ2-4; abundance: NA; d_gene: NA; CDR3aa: CASSLGGENIQYF; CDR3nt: TGCGCCAGCAGCTTGGGCGGGGAAAACATTCAGTACTTC
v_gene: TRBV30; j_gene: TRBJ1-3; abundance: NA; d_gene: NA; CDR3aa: CAFRVPSGNTIYF; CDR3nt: TGTGCCTTCAGGGTCCCCTCTGGAAACACCATATATTTT
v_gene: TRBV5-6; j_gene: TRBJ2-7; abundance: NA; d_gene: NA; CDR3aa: CASSRRTASYEQYF; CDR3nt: TGTGCCAGCAGCCGGAGGACAGCCTCCTACGAGCAGTACTTC
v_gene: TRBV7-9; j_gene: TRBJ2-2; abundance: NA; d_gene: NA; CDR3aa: CASSAGQFTGELFF; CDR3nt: TGTGCCAGCAGCGCGGGACAGTTCACCGGGGAGCTGTTTTTT
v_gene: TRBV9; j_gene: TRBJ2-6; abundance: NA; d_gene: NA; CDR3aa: CASSVGVSGANVLTF; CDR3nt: TGTGCCAGCAGCGTGGGAGTCTCTGGGGCCAACGTCCTGACTTTC
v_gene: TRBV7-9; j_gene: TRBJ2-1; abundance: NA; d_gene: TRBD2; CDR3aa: CASTSEFGLEGHNEQFF; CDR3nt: TGTGCCAGCACCTCTGAGTTTGGACTAGAAGGGCACAATGAGCAGTTCTTC
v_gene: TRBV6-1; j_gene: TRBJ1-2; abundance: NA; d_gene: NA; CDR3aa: CASTKGEDYGYTF; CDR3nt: TGTGCCAGCACTAAAGGGGAGGACTATGGCTACACCTTC
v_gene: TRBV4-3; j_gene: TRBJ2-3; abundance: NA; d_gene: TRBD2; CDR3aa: CASSQDSVREAATQYF; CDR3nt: TGCGCCAGCAGCCAAGATAGCGTGCGGGAGGCGGCTACGCAGTATTTT
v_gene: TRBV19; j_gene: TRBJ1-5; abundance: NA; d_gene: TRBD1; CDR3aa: CASCPDRTYQPQHF; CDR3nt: TGTGCCAGTTGCCCGGACAGGACCTATCAGCCCCAGCATTTT
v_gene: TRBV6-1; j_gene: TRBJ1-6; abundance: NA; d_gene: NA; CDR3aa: CASSDNRDVAYNSPLHF; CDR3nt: TGTGCCAGCAGTGATAACCGGGACGTGGCGTATAATTCACCCCTCCACTTT
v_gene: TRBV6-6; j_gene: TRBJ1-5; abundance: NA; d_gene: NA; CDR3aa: CASSFLLEPQHF; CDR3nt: TGTGCCAGCAGTTTCCTCTTGGAGCCCCAGCATTTT
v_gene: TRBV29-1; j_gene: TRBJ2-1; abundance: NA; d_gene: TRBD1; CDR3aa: CSVPRGLAYNEQFF; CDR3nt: TGCAGCGTTCCAAGGGGGCTGGCTTACAATGAGCAGTTCTTC
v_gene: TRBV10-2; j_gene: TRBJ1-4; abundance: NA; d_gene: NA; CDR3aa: CASRATGGGEKLFF; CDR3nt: TGCGCCAGCAGGGCAACCGGAGGGGGTGAAAAACTGTTTTTT
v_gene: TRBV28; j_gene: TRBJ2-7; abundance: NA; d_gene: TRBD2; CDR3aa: CASTSGGFYEQYF; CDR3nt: TGTGCCAGCACTAGCGGGGGGTTCTACGAGCAGTACTTC
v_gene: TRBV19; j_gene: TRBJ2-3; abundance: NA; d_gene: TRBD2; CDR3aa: CASSPPPGLAGGYGADTQYF; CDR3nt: TGTGCCAGTAGCCCACCTCCGGGACTAGCGGGAGGTTATGGCGCAGATACGCAGTATTTT
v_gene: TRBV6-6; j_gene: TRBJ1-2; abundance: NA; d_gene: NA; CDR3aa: CASFDYTYYGYTF; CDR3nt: TGTGCCAGCTTCGACTACACCTACTATGGCTACACCTTC
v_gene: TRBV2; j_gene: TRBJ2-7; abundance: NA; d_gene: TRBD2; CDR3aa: CASRGTSRPYEQYF; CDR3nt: TGTGCCAGCAGGGGGACTAGCCGACCCTACGAGCAGTACTTC
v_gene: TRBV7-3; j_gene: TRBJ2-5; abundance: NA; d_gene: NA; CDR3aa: CASSFSSVETQYF; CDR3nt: TGTGCCAGCAGCTTTTCGTCAGTAGAGACCCAGTACTTC
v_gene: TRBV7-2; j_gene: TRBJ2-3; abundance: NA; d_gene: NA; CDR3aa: CASSVTGTSPRTQYF; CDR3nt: TGTGCCAGCAGCGTAACCGGGACTTCTCCCCGTACGCAGTATTTT
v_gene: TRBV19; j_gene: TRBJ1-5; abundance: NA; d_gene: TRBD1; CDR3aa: CASSIVTGGQPQHF; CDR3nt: TGTGCCAGTAGTATAGTGACAGGGGGACAGCCCCAGCATTTT
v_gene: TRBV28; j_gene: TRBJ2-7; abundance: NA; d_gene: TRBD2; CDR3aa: CASSLGSRGYEQYF; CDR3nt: TGTGCCAGCAGTCTGGGCTCGCGGGGGTACGAGCAGTACTTC
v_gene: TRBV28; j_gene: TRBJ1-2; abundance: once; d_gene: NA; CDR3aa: CASSSQGLSYGYTF; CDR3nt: TGTGCCAGCAGTTCCCAGGGCTTAAGCTATGGCTACACCTTC
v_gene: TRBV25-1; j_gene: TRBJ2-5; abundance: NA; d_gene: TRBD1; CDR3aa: CASSSQRDRAYF; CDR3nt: TGTGCCAGCAGTTCCCAGAGGGACAGGGCGTACTTC
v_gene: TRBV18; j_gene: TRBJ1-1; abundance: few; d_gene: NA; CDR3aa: CASSGQNMNTEAFF; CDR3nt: TGTGCCAGCTCTGGACAGAACATGAACACTGAAGCTTTCTTT
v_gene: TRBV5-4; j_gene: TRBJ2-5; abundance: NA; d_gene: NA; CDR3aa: CASSLDPGAAETQYF; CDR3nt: TGTGCCAGCAGCTTGGACCCTGGGGCGGCAGAGACCCAGTACTTC
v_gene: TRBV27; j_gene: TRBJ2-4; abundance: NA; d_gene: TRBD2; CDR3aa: CASREVTGRGVAKNIQYF; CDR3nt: TGTGCCAGCAGGGAAGTTACGGGGCGGGGGGTGGCCAAAAACATTCAGTACTTC
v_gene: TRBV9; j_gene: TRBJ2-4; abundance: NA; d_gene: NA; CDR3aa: CASSPPPGSVAKNIQYF; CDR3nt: TGTGCCAGCAGCCCCCCCCCGGGCTCCGTAGCCAAAAACATTCAGTACTTC
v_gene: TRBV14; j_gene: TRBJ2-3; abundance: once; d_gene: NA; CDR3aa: CASSQDRGYSTDTQYF; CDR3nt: TGTGCCAGCAGCCAAGACAGGGGTTACAGCACAGATACGCAGTATTTT
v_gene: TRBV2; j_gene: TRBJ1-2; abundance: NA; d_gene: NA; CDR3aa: CASSFSGYYGYTF; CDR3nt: TGTGCCAGCAGTTTTTCAGGGTACTATGGCTACACCTTC
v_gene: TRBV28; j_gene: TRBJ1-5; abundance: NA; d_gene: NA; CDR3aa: CASKTGGNSNQPQHF; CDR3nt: TGTGCCAGTAAAACTGGGGGGAATAGCAATCAGCCCCAGCATTTT
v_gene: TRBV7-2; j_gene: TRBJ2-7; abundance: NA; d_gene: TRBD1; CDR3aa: CASSRTGASYEQYF; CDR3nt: TGTGCCAGCAGCCGGACAGGGGCCTCCTACGAGCAGTACTTC
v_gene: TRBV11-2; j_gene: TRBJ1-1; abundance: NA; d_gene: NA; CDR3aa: CASSLGQLNTEAFF; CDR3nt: TGTGCCAGCAGCTTAGGACAGTTAAACACTGAAGCTTTCTTT
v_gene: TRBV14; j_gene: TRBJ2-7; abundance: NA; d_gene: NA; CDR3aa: CAPLEVCYEQYF; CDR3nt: TGTGCCCCTCTAGAGGTTTGCTACGAGCAGTACTTC
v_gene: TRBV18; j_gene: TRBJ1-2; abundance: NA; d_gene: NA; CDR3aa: CASSPEANYGYTF; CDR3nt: TGTGCCAGCTCACCAGAAGCTAACTATGGCTACACCTTC
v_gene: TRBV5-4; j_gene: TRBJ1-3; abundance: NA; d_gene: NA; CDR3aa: CASSPKLTTGNTIYF; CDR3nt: TGTGCCAGCAGCCCGAAGCTGACAACTGGAAACACCATATATTTT
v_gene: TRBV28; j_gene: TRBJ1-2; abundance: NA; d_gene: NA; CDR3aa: CASKTGTDRPAGYTF; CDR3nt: TGTGCCAGCAAAACAGGCACAGATAGGCCAGCCGGCTACACCTTC